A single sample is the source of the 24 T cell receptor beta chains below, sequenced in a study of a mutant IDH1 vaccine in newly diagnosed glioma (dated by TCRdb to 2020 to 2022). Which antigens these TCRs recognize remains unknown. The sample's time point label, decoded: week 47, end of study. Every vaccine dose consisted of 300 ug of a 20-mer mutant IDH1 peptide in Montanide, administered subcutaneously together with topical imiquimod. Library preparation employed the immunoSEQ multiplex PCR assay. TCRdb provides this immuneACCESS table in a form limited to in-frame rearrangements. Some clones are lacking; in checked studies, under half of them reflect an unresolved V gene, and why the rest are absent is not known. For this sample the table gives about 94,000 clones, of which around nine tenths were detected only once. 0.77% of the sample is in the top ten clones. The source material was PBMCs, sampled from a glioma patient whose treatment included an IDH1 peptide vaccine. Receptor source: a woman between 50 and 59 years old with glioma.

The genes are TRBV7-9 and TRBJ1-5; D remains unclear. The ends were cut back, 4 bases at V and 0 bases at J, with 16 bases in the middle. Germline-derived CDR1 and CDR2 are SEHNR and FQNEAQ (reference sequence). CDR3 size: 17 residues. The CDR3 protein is CASSSASRTPSNQPQHF. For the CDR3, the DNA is TGTGCCAGCAGCTCCGCCTCCAGGACGCCTAGCAATCAGCCCCAGCATTTT.

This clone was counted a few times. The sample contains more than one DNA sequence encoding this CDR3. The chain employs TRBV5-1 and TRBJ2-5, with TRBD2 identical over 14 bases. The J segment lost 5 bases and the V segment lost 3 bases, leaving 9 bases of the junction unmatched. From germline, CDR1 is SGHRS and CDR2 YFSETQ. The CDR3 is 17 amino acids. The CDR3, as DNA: TGCGCCAGCAGCTCGGGACTAGCGGGAGTAACGGGGGAGACCCAGTACTTC. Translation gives CASSSGLAGVTGETQYF. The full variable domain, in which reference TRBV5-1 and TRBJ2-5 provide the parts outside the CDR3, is KAGVTQTPRYLIKTRGQQVTLSCSPISGHRSVSWYQQTPGQGLQFLFEYFSETQRNKGNFPGRFSGRQFSNSRSEMNVSTLELGDSALYLCASSSGLAGVTGETQYFGPGTRLLVL.

Here the CDR3 reads CASSLTALNEKLFF. DNA of the CDR3: TGTGCCAGCAGTTTAACCGCGTTAAATGAAAAACTGTTTTTT. The chain carries TRBV27 and TRBJ1-4, with D uncertain. This CDR3 has 14 residues. With 2 bases removed from V and 5 bases from J, the gap between germline ends came to 9 bases. Germline loops: CDR1 MNHEY, CDR2 SMNVEV (reference sequence). Based on the CDR3 plus reference TRBV27 and TRBJ1-4, the full variable domain is EAQVTQNPRYLITVTGKKLTVTCSQNMNHEYMSWYRQDPGLGLRQIYYSMNVEVTDKGDVPEGYKVSRKEKRNFPLILESPSPNQTSLYFCASSLTALNEKLFFGSGTQLSVL.

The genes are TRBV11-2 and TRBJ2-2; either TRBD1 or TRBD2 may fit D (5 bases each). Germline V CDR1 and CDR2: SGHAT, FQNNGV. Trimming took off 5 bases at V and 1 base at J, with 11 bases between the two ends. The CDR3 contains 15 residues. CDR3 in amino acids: CASSKGPWNTGELFF. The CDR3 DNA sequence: TGTGCCAGCAGCAAGGGACCGTGGAACACCGGGGAGCTGTTTTTT.

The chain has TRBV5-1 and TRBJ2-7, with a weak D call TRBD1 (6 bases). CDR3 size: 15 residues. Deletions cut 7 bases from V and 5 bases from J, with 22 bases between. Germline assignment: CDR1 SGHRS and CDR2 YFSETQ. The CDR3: CASVPTPSRGHEQYF. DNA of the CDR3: TGCGCCAGCGTCCCCACACCTTCCAGGGGACACGAGCAGTACTTC.

DNA for the CDR3: TGTGCCAGCAGCGTTTCAGGGTTTCTCGACGAGCAGTACTTC. It encodes CASSVSGFLDEQYF. The chain links TRBV9 to TRBJ2-7; D perhaps matches TRBD1 (5 bases). V lost 2 bases, J lost 5 bases, and 14 bases lay in between. This CDR3 spans 14 amino acids. CDR1 and CDR2 from the germline V gene are SGDLS and YYNGEE.

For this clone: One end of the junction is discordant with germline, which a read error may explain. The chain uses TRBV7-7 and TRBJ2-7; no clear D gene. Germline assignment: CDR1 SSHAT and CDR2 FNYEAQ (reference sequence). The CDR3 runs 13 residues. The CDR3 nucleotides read TGTGCTAGCAGTCTGTCGTTCTCCTACGAGCAGTACTTC. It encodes CASSLSFSYEQYF.

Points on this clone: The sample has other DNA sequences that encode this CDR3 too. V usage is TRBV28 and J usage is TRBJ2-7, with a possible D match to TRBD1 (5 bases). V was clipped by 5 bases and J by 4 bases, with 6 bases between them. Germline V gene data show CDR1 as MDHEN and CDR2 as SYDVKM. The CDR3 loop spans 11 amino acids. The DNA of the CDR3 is TGTGCCAGCAGTAGGGGTTACGAGCAGTACTTC. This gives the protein CASSRGYEQYF. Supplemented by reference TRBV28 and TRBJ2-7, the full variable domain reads DVKVTQSSRYLVKRTGEKVFLECVQDMDHENMFWYRQDPGLGLRLIYFSYDVKMKEKGDIPEGYSVSREKKERFSLILESASTNQTSMYLCASSRGYEQYFGPGTRLTVT.

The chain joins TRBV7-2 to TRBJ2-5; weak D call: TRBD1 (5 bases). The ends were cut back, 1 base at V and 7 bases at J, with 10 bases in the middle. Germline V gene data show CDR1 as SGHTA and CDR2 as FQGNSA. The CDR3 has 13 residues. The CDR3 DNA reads TGTGCCAGCAGCTTAGACAGGCCAAGGACCCAGTACTTC. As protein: CASSLDRPRTQYF. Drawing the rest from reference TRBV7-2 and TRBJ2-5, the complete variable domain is GAGVSQSPSNKVTEKGKDVELRCDPISGHTALYWYRQSLGQGLEFLIYFQGNSAPDKSGLPSDRFSAERTGGSVSTLTIQRTQQEDSAVYLCASSLDRPRTQYFGPGTRLLVL.

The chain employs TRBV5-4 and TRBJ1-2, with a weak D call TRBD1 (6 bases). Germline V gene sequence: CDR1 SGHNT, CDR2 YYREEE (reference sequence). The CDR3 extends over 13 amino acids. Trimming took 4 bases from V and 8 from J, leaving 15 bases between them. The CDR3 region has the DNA TGTGCCAGCAGCCTGCAGGGGAATGGGGGCTACACCTTC. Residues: CASSLQGNGGYTF.

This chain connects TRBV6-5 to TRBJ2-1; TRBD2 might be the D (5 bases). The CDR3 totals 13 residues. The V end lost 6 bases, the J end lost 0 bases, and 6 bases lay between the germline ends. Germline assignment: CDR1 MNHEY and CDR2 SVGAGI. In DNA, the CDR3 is TGTGCCAGCAGCGCGGGCTCCTACAATGAGCAGTTCTTC. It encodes CASSAGSYNEQFF.

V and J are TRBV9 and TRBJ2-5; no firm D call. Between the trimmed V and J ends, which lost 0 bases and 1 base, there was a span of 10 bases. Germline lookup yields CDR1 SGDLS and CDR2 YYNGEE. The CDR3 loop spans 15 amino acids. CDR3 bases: TGTGCCAGCAGCGTAGGAGTAACAGCCCAAGAGACCCAGTACTTC. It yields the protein CASSVGVTAQETQYF.

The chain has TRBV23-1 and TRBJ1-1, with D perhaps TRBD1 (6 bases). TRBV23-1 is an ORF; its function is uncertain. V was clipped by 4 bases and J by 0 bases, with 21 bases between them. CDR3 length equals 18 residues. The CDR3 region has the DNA TGCGCCAGCAGTCCAGCTACAGGGATGGCCCGTTTGAACACTGAAGCTTTCTTT. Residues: CASSPATGMARLNTEAFF.

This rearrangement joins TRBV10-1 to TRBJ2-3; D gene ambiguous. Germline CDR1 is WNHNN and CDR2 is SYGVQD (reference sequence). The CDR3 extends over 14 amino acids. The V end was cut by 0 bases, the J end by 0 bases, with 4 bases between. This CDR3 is CASSESQSTDTQYF. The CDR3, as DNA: TGCGCCAGCAGTGAGTCCCAGAGCACAGATACGCAGTATTTT.

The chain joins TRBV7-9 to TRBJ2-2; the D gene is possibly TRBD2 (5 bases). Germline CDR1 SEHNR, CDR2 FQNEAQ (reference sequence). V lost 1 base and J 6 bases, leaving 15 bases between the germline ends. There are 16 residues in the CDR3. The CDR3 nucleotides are TGTGCCAGCAGCTTAGGTCTAGCTTCGGGCCCCGGGGAGCTGTTTTTT. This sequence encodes CASSLGLASGPGELFF.

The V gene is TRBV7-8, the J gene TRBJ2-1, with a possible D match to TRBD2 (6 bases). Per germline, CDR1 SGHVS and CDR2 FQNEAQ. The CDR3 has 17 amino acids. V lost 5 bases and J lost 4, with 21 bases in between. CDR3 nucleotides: TGTGCCAGCAGCCCGGGGCGAGCGGGTGGGGGGTACAATGAGCAGTTCTTC. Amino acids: CASSPGRAGGGYNEQFF.

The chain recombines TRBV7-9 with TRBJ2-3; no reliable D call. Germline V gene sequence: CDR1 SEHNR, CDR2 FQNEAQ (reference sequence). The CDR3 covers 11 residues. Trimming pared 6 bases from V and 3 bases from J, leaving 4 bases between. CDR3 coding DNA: TGTGCCAGCAGTTCGACAGATACGCAGTATTTT. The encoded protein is CASSSTDTQYF.

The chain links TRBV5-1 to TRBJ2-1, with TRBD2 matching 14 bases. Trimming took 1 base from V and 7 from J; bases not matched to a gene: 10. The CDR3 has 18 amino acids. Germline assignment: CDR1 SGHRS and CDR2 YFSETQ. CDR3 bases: TGCGCCAGCAGCTTGTTGGAGACTAGCGGGAGGGCCAGGAATGAGCAGTTCTTC. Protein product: CASSLLETSGRARNEQFF.

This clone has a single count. In nucleotides, the CDR3 is TGCAGTGCTAGTCTCCTCTACGAGCAGTACTTC. Its protein product is CSASLLYEQYF. The chain combines TRBV20-1 with TRBJ2-7; D ambiguous. Per the germline V gene, CDR1 is DFQATT and CDR2 is SNEGSKA (reference sequence). CDR3 length equals 11 residues. With 3 bases removed from V and 3 bases from J, the gap between germline ends came to 6 bases.

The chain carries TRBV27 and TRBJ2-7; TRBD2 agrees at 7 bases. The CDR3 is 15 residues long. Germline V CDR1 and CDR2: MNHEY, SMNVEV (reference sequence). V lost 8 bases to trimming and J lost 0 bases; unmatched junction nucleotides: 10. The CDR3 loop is CASQGVRESSYEQYF. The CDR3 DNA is TGTGCCAGCCAAGGGGTGCGGGAGAGCTCCTACGAGCAGTACTTC.

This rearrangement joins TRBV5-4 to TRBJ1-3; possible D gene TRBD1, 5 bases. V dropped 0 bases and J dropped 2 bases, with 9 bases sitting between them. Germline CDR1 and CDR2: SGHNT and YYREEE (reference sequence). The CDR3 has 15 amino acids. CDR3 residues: CASSLEGVAGNTIYF. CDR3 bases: TGTGCCAGCAGCTTGGAAGGGGTGGCTGGAAACACCATATATTTT.

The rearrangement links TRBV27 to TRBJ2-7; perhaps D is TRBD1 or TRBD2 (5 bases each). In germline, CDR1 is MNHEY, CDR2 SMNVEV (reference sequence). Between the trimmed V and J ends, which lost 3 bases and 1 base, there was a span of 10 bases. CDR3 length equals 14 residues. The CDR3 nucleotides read TGTGCCAGCAGTTTCGAGAGGGGATCCTACGAGCAGTACTTC. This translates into CASSFERGSYEQYF.

For the CDR3, the DNA is TGTGCCAGCAGTGACTCGACTAGCGGGAGCAATGAGCAGTTCTTC. Translation: CASSDSTSGSNEQFF. V and J are TRBV6-4 and TRBJ2-1; 12 bases match TRBD2. J was trimmed by 6 bases and V by 0 bases; bases with no gene match: 0. Germline V gene data show CDR1 as MRHNA and CDR2 as SNTAGT. The CDR3 has 15 amino acids.

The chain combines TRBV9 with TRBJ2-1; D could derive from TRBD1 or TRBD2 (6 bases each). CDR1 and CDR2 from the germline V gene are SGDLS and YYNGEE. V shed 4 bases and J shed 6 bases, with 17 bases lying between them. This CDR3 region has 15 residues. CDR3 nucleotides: TGTGCCAGCAGCCCCGGGGGCGGGAATGGCAATGAGCAGTTCTTC. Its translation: CASSPGGGNGNEQFF.